The rows below give T cell receptor beta chains drawn from one sample of a study of cytomegalovirus exposure and HLA in healthy donors. The method was immunoSEQ multiplex PCR; TCRdb's version includes in-frame clones alone and lacks a portion of them. The table lists over 150,000 clones, around 69% of them singletons. Sequencing input: PBMCs. The source is a woman aged 25 to 39 in good health and CMV-seronegative. The CDR3 runs from the conserved cysteine through the conserved F or W. D genes are given only for firm matches. Some rows have no size entry. The others give once, few or many, or a class for an expanded clone.

CDR3 DNA,CDR3 protein,V gene,J gene,clone size,D gene
TGTGCCAGCAGCTCAACTAGCGGGGGGCATCCAGATACGCAGTATTTT,CASSSTSGGHPDTQYF,TRBV11-3,TRBJ2-3,.,TRBD2
TGTGCCAGCAGCTCGAGGACGGGGGTCGCTTTCTTT,CASSSRTGVAFF,TRBV7-9,TRBJ1-1,.,.
TGCGCCAGCAGGAGACAGGGGGCGCGTACTGAAGCTTTCTTT,CASRRQGARTEAFF,TRBV5-1,TRBJ1-1,.,TRBD1
TGTGCCAGCAGCGCCGGGACAGCGACAAATGAAAAACTGTTTTTT,CASSAGTATNEKLFF,TRBV7-6,TRBJ1-4,.,TRBD1
TGCGCCAGCAGCTCGGAGGGTCTAGCCCCCAGTGAGCAGTTCTTC,CASSSEGLAPSEQFF,TRBV5-1,TRBJ2-1,.,.
TGCAGCGCATATCGACCACAGAGCTCCTACAATGAGCAGTTCTTC,CSAYRPQSSYNEQFF,TRBV29-1,TRBJ2-1,.,.
TGCGCCAGCAGCCAAGATAGGGGGCTGGGCACCGGGGAGCTGTTTTTT,CASSQDRGLGTGELFF,TRBV4-3,TRBJ2-2,.,TRBD1
TGTGCCAGTAGTATCGGGACTAGCCTCGGCACAGATACGCAGTATTTT,CASSIGTSLGTDTQYF,TRBV19,TRBJ2-3,once,TRBD2
TGCGCCAGCAGCCAAGAATCTAGCGCCTCCGGGGCCCAGTACTTC,CASSQESSASGAQYF,TRBV4-3,TRBJ2-5,.,.
TGCAGCGTCCTCGGGGAGCGCACAGATACGCAGTATTTT,CSVLGERTDTQYF,TRBV29-1,TRBJ2-3,.,.
TGTGCCAGCAGTTACGGGATGGGGGGAACTGAAGCTTTCTTT,CASSYGMGGTEAFF,TRBV6-5,TRBJ1-1,once,.
TGTGCCAGCAGTTCACCGCGGGGGGGCCGAGAGACCCAGTACTTC,CASSSPRGGRETQYF,TRBV28,TRBJ2-5,.,TRBD2
TGCGCCAGCAGCCAAGAATCAGGGGTCGGGGAGCTGTTTTTT,CASSQESGVGELFF,TRBV4-3,TRBJ2-2,.,.
TGTGCCAGCAGCTTGGCCACAGGGATGAACACTGAAGCTTTCTTT,CASSLATGMNTEAFF,TRBV5-4,TRBJ1-1,.,.
TGTGCCAGCAGTGGAGGGGAGGTTCAGCCCCAGCATTTT,CASSGGEVQPQHF,TRBV25-1,TRBJ1-5,.,.
TGCAGCGTTGAAGATTGGAGGGGAAGTAGCTCCTACAATGAGCAGTTCTTC,CSVEDWRGSSSYNEQFF,TRBV29-1,TRBJ2-1,.,.
TGTGCCAGCAGCCCTGTCTTGAACACCGGGGAGCTGTTTTTT,CASSPVLNTGELFF,TRBV7-9,TRBJ2-2,.,.
TGTGCCAGCAGGGAGACAGGGATTTATGAAAAACTGTTTTTT,CASRETGIYEKLFF,TRBV27,TRBJ1-4,.,TRBD1
TGTGCCACCCTTCGGGTAGCGGGGTCTAGCACAGATACGCAGTATTTT,CATLRVAGSSTDTQYF,TRBV19,TRBJ2-3,.,TRBD2
TGTGCTAGTGGTTTGGGCACCGGGACAGACGAGCAGTACTTC,CASGLGTGTDEQYF,TRBV12-5,TRBJ2-7,.,TRBD1
TGTGCCAGCAACCTCGGACAGGGGGCTTACAATGAGCAGTTCTTC,CASNLGQGAYNEQFF,TRBV11-2,TRBJ2-1,.,TRBD1
TGTGCCAGTAGTAAGACAGACTCGGAGACCCAGTACTTC,CASSKTDSETQYF,TRBV19,TRBJ2-5,few,.
TGTGCCAGCAGTGAAAGGTTCGGCGGGCCTGTCTACAATGAGCAGTTCTTC,CASSERFGGPVYNEQFF,TRBV6-1,TRBJ2-1,.,.
TGTGCCAGCTCACCACAGTTAGAAGGAGAAAACTATGGCTACACCTTC,CASSPQLEGENYGYTF,TRBV18,TRBJ1-2,few,.
TGTGCCAGCAGCTTAGGACAGGGCCAAGAGACCCAGTACTTC,CASSLGQGQETQYF,TRBV7-6,TRBJ2-5,once,TRBD1
TGTGCCAGCAGCGTAGAGTCAGGAGGTACCCAGTACTTC,CASSVESGGTQYF,TRBV9,TRBJ2-5,.,.
TGTGCCAGCAGTAAGACAGGGGGAGGCTCACCCCTCCACTTT,CASSKTGGGSPLHF,TRBV27,TRBJ1-6,.,TRBD1
TGTGCCAGCAGCTTAGATCAGTCAGGGGACGGCTACACCTTC,CASSLDQSGDGYTF,TRBV11-2,TRBJ1-2,.,.
TGTGCCAGCAGGGGACTAGCAAGCCACGAGCAGTACTTC,CASRGLASHEQYF,TRBV19,TRBJ2-7,few,TRBD2
TGCAGCGCACGGACAGGGGATAACTATGGCTACACCTTC,CSARTGDNYGYTF,TRBV29-1,TRBJ1-2,.,TRBD1
TGTGCCCCCTTACTGAGGGGACAGTACAATCAGCCCCAGCATTTT,CAPLLRGQYNQPQHF,TRBV5-6,TRBJ1-5,.,TRBD1
TGTGCCAGCAGCTATGACAGGGGGCTCAACGAGCAGTACTTC,CASSYDRGLNEQYF,TRBV7-3,TRBJ2-7,.,TRBD1
TGCGCCAGCAGCGGGGGGGGGACTAGCGGTTACGAGCAGTACTTC,CASSGGGTSGYEQYF,TRBV5-1,TRBJ2-7,.,TRBD2
TGTGCCAGCAGCTTAGGACCTCGCGGCACCATATATTTT,CASSLGPRGTIYF,TRBV7-2,TRBJ1-3,.,.
TGCAGCGTTCGGGTTTTTACTGAAGCTTTCTTT,CSVRVFTEAFF,TRBV29-1,TRBJ1-1,once,.
TGCGCCAGCAGCCCCACGTTCGTAGGGGACTATGGCTACACCTTC,CASSPTFVGDYGYTF,TRBV4-3,TRBJ1-2,.,.
TGTGCCAGCAGTGAAGACCGGGAGTCCTACGAGCAGTACTTC,CASSEDRESYEQYF,TRBV2,TRBJ2-7,.,.
TGTGCCAGCAGTTCCCCCGGACAGGTGTATAGCAATCAGCCCCAGCATTTT,CASSSPGQVYSNQPQHF,TRBV28,TRBJ1-5,.,TRBD1
TGTGCCAGCAGCGTAGCTACAGGAGGGAACTCACCCCTCCACTTT,CASSVATGGNSPLHF,TRBV9,TRBJ1-6,.,.
TGCAGCGTTGAACTAGCGGGGGGCGTCGGAGATGAGCAGTTCTTC,CSVELAGGVGDEQFF,TRBV29-1,TRBJ2-1,.,TRBD2
TGTGCCAGCAGTTACTCTAGCGGATCCTACAATGAGCAGTTCTTC,CASSYSSGSYNEQFF,TRBV6-5,TRBJ2-1,.,.
TGCGCCAGCAGCGGTTTACAGGGGGCGCGTGAGCAGTACTTC,CASSGLQGAREQYF,TRBV4-3,TRBJ2-7,.,TRBD1
TGTGCCAGCAGTTTCCCCGTTAGCAATCAGCCCCAGCATTTT,CASSFPVSNQPQHF,TRBV28,TRBJ1-5,few,.
TGTGCCAGCAGTGACGGTGGAAAACGCGCAGGAGATACGCAGTATTTT,CASSDGGKRAGDTQYF,TRBV2,TRBJ2-3,.,.
TGCGCCAGCAGTCCAGAAGAGACCCAGTACTTC,CASSPEETQYF,TRBV10-1,TRBJ2-5,.,.
TGTGCCAGCAGCTTAGATAGGGGTTTACTAGCGGGGGTATACGAGCAGTACTTC,CASSLDRGLLAGVYEQYF,TRBV11-2,TRBJ2-7,.,TRBD2
TGTGCCAGCAGCTCAGACGCGGGGCTCACTGAAGCTTTCTTT,CASSSDAGLTEAFF,TRBV13,TRBJ1-1,.,.
TGCGCCAGCAGCATTGGCCTAGCGGGGGGCCACGGGGAGCTGTTTTTT,CASSIGLAGGHGELFF,TRBV5-1,TRBJ2-2,few,TRBD2
TGTGCCAGCAGCCGAGGACTAGCGGGGAACCAAGAGACCCAGTACTTC,CASSRGLAGNQETQYF,TRBV6-6,TRBJ2-5,.,TRBD2
TGTGCCAGCTCACCACCGTGGGACAGGATCACAGATACGCAGTATTTT,CASSPPWDRITDTQYF,TRBV18,TRBJ2-3,.,TRBD1
TGTGCCAGCAGCCCGATGGACTCGTCGGCGCCCCAGCATTTT,CASSPMDSSAPQHF,TRBV7-9,TRBJ1-5,.,.
TGTGCCAGCAGCTCAGACAGCACTGAAGCTTTCTTT,CASSSDSTEAFF,TRBV7-9,TRBJ1-1,.,.
TGTGCCAGCAGTTCCCGGACAGATACGCAGTATTTT,CASSSRTDTQYF,TRBV5-8,TRBJ2-3,.,.
TGCGCCAGCAGTCCTCCCCAAGGCAGGGTGGTGGCCTTC,CASSPPQGRVVAF,TRBV4-1,TRBJ1-2,.,.
TGTGCCAGCAGCCTACCCTTCAAAGAGACCCAGTACTTC,CASSLPFKETQYF,TRBV28,TRBJ2-5,.,.
TGTGCCAGCTCACCCCAGACAGGAGATCAGCCCCAGCATTTT,CASSPQTGDQPQHF,TRBV18,TRBJ1-5,.,.
TGTGCCAGCAGCTTGGGGTTAAGGGGTGAGCAGTTCTTC,CASSLGLRGEQFF,TRBV7-2,TRBJ2-1,.,.
TGTGCCAGCAGCGCCGGAAACGAGGGGACCCAGTACTTC,CASSAGNEGTQYF,TRBV7-3,TRBJ2-5,once,.
TGTGCCAGCAGCTTCAACAGGGCCACTGAAGCTTTCTTT,CASSFNRATEAFF,TRBV7-3,TRBJ1-1,few,.
TGCGCCAGCAGCCCACCTCTTGGCCCAGGGACCCAGTACTTC,CASSPPLGPGTQYF,TRBV4-1,TRBJ2-5,.,.